The T cell receptor beta chain described here comes from a study of blood T cell repertoires in COVID-19. About the study: The analysed material was cDNA or gDNA that came from T cells, B-cell-depleted T cells, or PBMCs.

As originally analysed: Using reference gene primer amplification, nucleated cell counts were estimated. Clones were sequenced by immunoSEQ multiplex PCR, and TCRdb holds only the in-frame ones, with some missing. The DNA gave D and trimming, while V, J and clone size come from that table. This table holds roughly 100,000 clones, around nine tenths found once. V gave up 2 bases and J gave up 4 bases; unmatched junction bases: 4. Germline loops: CDR1 LNHNV, CDR2 YYDKDF (reference sequence). The CDR3 consists of 15 residues. Enrolled during active infection, Seattle patients were then followed longitudinally.

The clonotype originates from a woman aged 45 to 65 with COVID-19, enrolled during active disease. Sequences were obtained from peripheral blood. The rearrangement uses TRBV15 and TRBJ1-3, with TRBD1 identical over 8 bases. The CDR3 sequence: CATSRRGQGGNTIYF. CDR3 bases: TGTGCCACCAGCAGACGAGGACAGGGAGGAAACACCATATATTTT.